The count of the clone carrying this T cell receptor (beta chain) is one. Deletions cut 2 bases from V and 9 bases from J, with 20 bases between. The germline V gene encodes CDR1 LGHNA and CDR2 YNFKEQ. The CDR3 spans 17 residues. Sequenced by immunoSEQ multiplex PCR; TCRdb stores in-frame clones only, minus some. The repertoire holds approximately 86,000 clones, roughly 87% seen once, with 8.5% to 10% in the top ten. The data belong to a study of blood T cell repertoires in COVID-19. V is TRBV4-2 and J is TRBJ1-6, with D perhaps TRBD1 (6 bases). Input material: peripheral blood. The sequence was collected from a man in his forties or fifties with acute or convalescent COVID-19. The CDR3 loop is CASSQRTLTGLFSPLHF. The CDR3 coding sequence is TGTGCCAGCAGCCAACGGACCTTAACAGGGTTATTTTCACCCCTCCACTTT.